The 22 T cell receptor beta chains presented below share a single source sample, sequenced in a study of cytomegalovirus exposure and HLA in healthy donors. PCR primers comprised 60 Vbeta and 13 Jbeta primers. TCRdb's copy holds only in-frame clones and misses some; the assay was immunoSEQ multiplex PCR. Altogether some 150,000 clones are present, about 71% being singletons, with the ten largest covering 2.8%. The sample was PBMCs. The receptors originated from a woman in her 30s in good health and CMV-seronegative.

The gene calls are TRBV4-1 and TRBJ2-3, with 13 nucleotides matching TRBD2. The ends lost 0 bases at V and 2 bases at J; junction bases unmatched: 5. Germline loops: CDR1 MGHRA, CDR2 YSYEKL. CDR3 length equals 18 residues. CDR3 in DNA: TGCGCCAGCAGCCAAGAGAAACTAGCGGGAGGGTACACAGATACGCAGTATTTT. Its protein product is CASSQEKLAGGYTDTQYF.

A note on this clone: Other DNA variants within this sample encode the same CDR3. This chain connects TRBV7-2 to TRBJ2-5, with D maybe TRBD1 (6 bases). Germline V gene data show CDR1 as SGHTA and CDR2 as FQGNSA. The ends were cut back, 5 bases at V and 2 bases at J, with 12 bases in the middle. This CDR3 comprises 14 residues. The CDR3 DNA reads as TGTGCCAGCAGCCCCGGACAGAGACAAGAGACCCAGTACTTC. Translated: CASSPGQRQETQYF.

The chain joins TRBV6-5 to TRBJ1-5; D is unclear. Germline values: CDR1 MNHEY, CDR2 SVGAGI. The CDR3 length is 14 residues. V shed 6 bases and J shed 7 bases, with 16 bases lying between them. In DNA, the CDR3 is TGTGCCAGCAGACCGGCGGGGTCATGGCAGCCCCAGCATTTT. Translation gives CASRPAGSWQPQHF.

The rearrangement links TRBV2 to TRBJ2-5; 7 bases align to TRBD2. In germline, CDR1 is SNHLY, CDR2 FYNNEI. Unmatched junction bases numbered 3, after V lost 6 bases and J lost 5 bases. The CDR3 runs 12 residues. For the CDR3, the DNA is TGTGCCAGCAGCATGGGGGGGGAGACCCAGTACTTC. Its protein is CASSMGGETQYF.

This clone was seen once. This rearrangement joins TRBV14 to TRBJ2-7, with a possible D match to TRBD2 (6 bases). V lost 2 bases and J lost 0, with 11 bases in between. This CDR3 region has 15 residues. Per germline, CDR1 SGHDN and CDR2 FVKESK. The DNA for the CDR3 is TGTGCCAGCAGCCAATTTTGGGGGGACTCCTACGAGCAGTACTTC. Protein sequence: CASSQFWGDSYEQYF.

This clone was seen once. This chain joins TRBV29-1 and TRBJ2-5; TRBD1 aligns across 7 bases. The CDR3 loop spans 11 amino acids. Trimming removed 8 bases from V and 5 bases from J; junction bases left unmatched: 5. Germline CDR1 SQVTM, CDR2 ANQGSEA. The CDR3 sequence: CSFRTGETQYF. The CDR3 DNA follows: TGCAGCTTTCGGACAGGCGAGACCCAGTACTTC.

This chain uses TRBV6-5 with TRBJ2-3; D remains ambiguous. There are 16 residues in the CDR3. V shed 0 bases and J shed 1 base, with 11 bases lying between them. Germline CDR1 is MNHEY and CDR2 is SVGAGI. Written as DNA, the CDR3 is TGTGCCAGCAGTTACTCAGAGCTGCCGGGCACAGATACGCAGTATTTT. Translated, it gives CASSYSELPGTDTQYF.

The chain uses TRBV28 and TRBJ1-5, with no clear D. Germline V gives CDR1 MDHEN, CDR2 SYDVKM. Trimming took 4 bases from V and 1 from J, leaving 8 bases between them. CDR3 length equals 14 residues. This CDR3 reads CASSSGNSNQPQHF. CDR3 coding DNA: TGTGCCAGCAGTTCTGGCAACAGCAATCAGCCCCAGCATTTT.

This rearrangement joins TRBV28 to TRBJ2-5; possibly TRBD1 for D (6 bases). Germline V CDR1 and CDR2: MDHEN, SYDVKM. Trimming removed 2 bases from V and 4 bases from J, with 11 bases in between. This CDR3 comprises 14 residues. The CDR3 DNA reads as TGTGCCAGCAGTTTACAGGGGCTAAGAGAGACCCAGTACTTC. Its protein product is CASSLQGLRETQYF.

CDR3 sequence: CASSVSGGDPDTQYF. DNA for the CDR3: TGTGCCAGCAGTGTAAGTGGGGGGGACCCAGATACGCAGTATTTT. V gene TRBV6-1 combines with J gene TRBJ2-3; 7 bases match TRBD2. V lost 4 bases to trimming and J lost 4 bases; unmatched junction nucleotides: 8. The CDR3 is 15 residues long. The germline gives CDR1 MNHNS, CDR2 SASEGT.

This clone was counted only a few times. The rearrangement joins TRBV5-4 to TRBJ2-1, with 8 positions matching TRBD2. Per the germline V gene, CDR1 is SGHNT and CDR2 is YYREEE (reference sequence). This CDR3 spans 16 amino acids. With V trimmed by 4 bases and J by 0 bases, 6 bases remained unmatched. Written as DNA, the CDR3 is TGTGCCAGCAGCCAGGCGAGCGGGAGCTCCTACAATGAGCAGTTCTTC. This codes for CASSQASGSSYNEQFF. The full variable domain, completed using reference TRBV5-4 and TRBJ2-1, is ETGVTQSPTHLIKTRGQQVTLRCSSQSGHNTVSWYQQALGQGPQFIFQYYREEENGRGNFPPRFSGLQFPNYSSELNVNALELDDSALYLCASSQASGSSYNEQFFGPGTRLTVL.

The chain carries TRBV2 and TRBJ2-2, with 8 bases fitting TRBD2. V shed 6 bases, J shed 8 bases, and the junction held 8 bases outside the gene matches. CDR1 SNHLY and CDR2 FYNNEI come from the germline V gene. CDR3 length equals 14 residues. Here the CDR3 reads CASRRGAALGELFF. CDR3 DNA sequence: TGTGCCAGCAGGCGGGGGGCCGCTCTAGGGGAGCTGTTTTTT.

The sample holds one count of this clone. V usage is TRBV5-6 and J usage is TRBJ2-7; D is unclear. Trimming left V 0 bases short and J 2 bases short, with 6 bases between. The CDR3 has 13 residues. The germline V gene encodes CDR1 SGHDT and CDR2 YYEEEE. The CDR3 DNA reads as TGTGCCAGCAGCTTGGAACACGCCTACGAGCAGTACTTC. It translates to CASSLEHAYEQYF. The whole variable domain, remainder taken from reference TRBV5-6 and TRBJ2-7, is DAGVTQSPTHLIKTRGQQVTLRCSPKSGHDTVSWYQQALGQGPQFIFQYYEEEERQRGNFPDRFSGHQFPNYSSELNVNALLLGDSALYLCASSLEHAYEQYFGPGTRLTVT.

This clone appeared once. The genes are TRBV11-2 and TRBJ2-6; a possible D gene is TRBD1 (6 bases). Trimming stripped 2 bases from V and 2 bases from J, with 16 bases between. Germline values: CDR1 SGHAT, CDR2 FQNNGV. CDR3 length: 18 residues. The CDR3 DNA is TGTGCCAGCAGCTTAAACGCGGTACAGGGTACTGGGGCCAACGTCCTGACTTTC. Translating gives CASSLNAVQGTGANVLTF. The entire variable domain, with the rest obtained from reference TRBV11-2 and TRBJ2-6, is as follows: EAGVAQSPRYKIIEKRQSVAFWCNPISGHATLYWYQQILGQGPKLLIQFQNNGVVDDSQLPKDRFSAERLKGVDSTLKIQPAKLEDSAVYLCASSLNAVQGTGANVLTFGAGSRLTVL.

In its sample, this clone was seen once. The rearrangement uses TRBV7-6 and TRBJ2-3, with D unresolved. This CDR3 contains 12 residues. V lost 5 bases and J 4 bases, leaving 7 bases between the germline ends. Germline V lookup: CDR1 SGHVS, CDR2 FNYEAQ. CDR3 sequence: CASSPSSDTQYF. The CDR3 nucleotides read TGTGCCAGCAGCCCGAGCTCAGATACGCAGTATTTT.

This clone appeared a few times. This chain links TRBV5-6 with TRBJ2-1, with 12 bases that match TRBD2. This CDR3 is 18 amino acids long. With 4 bases clipped from V and 7 bases from J, the junction kept 15 bases outside the gene matches. From germline, CDR1 is SGHDT and CDR2 YYEEEE. CDR3 sequence (DNA): TGTGCCAGCAGCGGCGTCTCCCCGGGACTAGCGGGTTATAATGAGCAGTTCTTC. Translation gives CASSGVSPGLAGYNEQFF.

The chain recombines TRBV30 with TRBJ1-3, with 8 bases aligning to TRBD1. Germline V gene sequence: CDR1 GTSNPN, CDR2 SVGIG (reference sequence). This CDR3 contains 14 residues. With 1 base clipped from V and 2 bases from J, the junction kept 1 base outside the gene matches. CDR3 residues: CAWSGQGPGNTIYF. CDR3 bases: TGTGCCTGGAGTGGACAGGGGCCTGGAAACACCATATATTTT.

The V and J genes are TRBV5-1 and TRBJ1-1; TRBD1 is a possible D gene (6 bases). Trimming removed 4 bases from V and 1 base from J, with 8 bases in between. Looked up from germline, CDR1 is SGHRS and CDR2 is YFSETQ. The CDR3 is 13 amino acids. CDR3 bases: TGCGCCAGCAGCACACAGGGGAACACTGAAGCTTTCTTT. Translating it yields CASSTQGNTEAFF.

The rearrangement joins TRBV5-1 to TRBJ1-1; D might be TRBD1 (5 bases). The CDR3 has 14 residues. Germline V lookup: CDR1 SGHRS, CDR2 YFSETQ. Trimming cost V 0 bases and J 6 bases, with 12 bases left between them. CDR3: CASSLGRVRSEAFF. In DNA, the CDR3 is TGCGCCAGCAGCTTGGGCAGGGTCAGGTCTGAAGCTTTCTTT.

The genes are TRBV18 and TRBJ2-7; a possible D gene is TRBD1 (6 bases). Germline-derived CDR1 and CDR2 are KGHSH and LQKENI. The CDR3 length is 17 residues. V lost 0 bases and J lost 2, with 17 bases in between. For the CDR3, the DNA is TGTGCCAGCTCACCACCAACCGGACAGAAAGGAACCTACGAGCAGTACTTC. Translating it yields CASSPPTGQKGTYEQYF.

The chain carries TRBV9 and TRBJ2-7; unclear D gene. The V gene lost 4 bases and the J gene lost 3 bases, with 17 bases spanning the gap. Per germline, CDR1 SGDLS and CDR2 YYNGEE. The CDR3 sequence is 15 residues long. CDR3 region: CASSKTLASVYEQYF. For the CDR3, the DNA is TGTGCCAGCAGCAAGACACTGGCCTCGGTCTACGAGCAGTACTTC.

This clone was counted between two and nine times. One end of the junction is discordant with germline, which a read error may explain. The V and J genes are TRBV7-9 and TRBJ2-1; 8 nucleotides agree with TRBD1. This CDR3 has 15 amino acids. Germline V CDR1 and CDR2: SEHNR, FQNEAQ (reference sequence). The CDR3 protein is CSSSSQRTGRNEQFF. DNA for the CDR3: TGTTCCAGCAGCTCACAACGGACAGGGCGAAATGAGCAGTTCTTC.